One and the same sample provided the 23 T cell receptor beta chains below, sequenced in a study of cytomegalovirus exposure and HLA in healthy donors. Sequencing used immunoSEQ multiplex PCR; TCRdb keeps in-frame clones, though not all of them. The sample contains 120,000 or so clones, around 90% of which appear only once. The sequencing input was PBMCs. Receptors were obtained from a young woman in good health and CMV-seronegative.

A single count supports this clone. The rearrangement joins TRBV28 to TRBJ2-1, with 14 bases that match TRBD2. The CDR3 contains 17 residues. CDR1 is MDHEN and CDR2 is SYDVKM in the germline V gene. V dropped 3 bases and J dropped 2; count of bases not matched to a gene: 3. The CDR3 coding sequence is TGTGCCAGCAGTTTTGGGACTAGCGGGAGTGCCTACAATGAGCAGTTCTTC. Its translation is CASSFGTSGSAYNEQFF.

The chain has TRBV28 and TRBJ1-2; 11 bases map to TRBD1. Per the germline V gene, CDR1 is MDHEN and CDR2 is SYDVKM. Trimming took 6 bases from V and 7 from J; bases not matched to a gene: 4. This CDR3 comprises 13 residues. The CDR3: CASRRTGGLGYTF. CDR3 coding DNA: TGTGCCAGCAGGAGGACAGGGGGCCTTGGCTACACCTTC.

This clone was picked up one time. The chain is built from TRBV18 and TRBJ1-5, with a weak D call TRBD1 (6 bases). Germline CDR1 and CDR2: KGHSH and LQKENI. The CDR3 is 15 amino acids. V dropped 0 bases and J dropped 4 bases, with 10 bases sitting between them. CDR3 protein: CASSPPGGVNQPQHF. The CDR3 region has the DNA TGTGCCAGCTCACCACCAGGGGGTGTGAATCAGCCCCAGCATTTT.

This chain links TRBV7-3 with TRBJ2-1, with D possibly being TRBD2 (6 bases). With 1 base removed from V and 4 bases from J, the gap between germline ends came to 14 bases. This CDR3 has 16 residues. Germline CDR1 reads SGHTA; CDR2 reads FQGTGA. The CDR3: CASSLNRQTRYNEQFF. CDR3 bases: TGTGCCAGCAGCTTAAACCGCCAGACTAGATACAATGAGCAGTTCTTC.

V is TRBV5-1 and J is TRBJ2-7; 8 nucleotides agree with TRBD1. Germline V gene lookup returns CDR1 SGHRS and CDR2 YFSETQ. V was pared by 2 bases and J by 0 bases, with 7 bases of the junction left unmatched. The CDR3 is made up of 16 amino acids. The CDR3 here is CASSLPQGASSYEQYF. CDR3 nucleotides: TGCGCCAGCAGCTTACCCCAGGGGGCCAGCTCCTACGAGCAGTACTTC.

This sequence joins TRBV7-9 and TRBJ2-1, with D possibly matching TRBD2 (6 bases). The length of the CDR3 is 15 residues. The V end lost 5 bases, the J end lost 3 bases, and 14 bases lay between the germline ends. The V gene's germline CDR1 is SEHNR and CDR2 FQNEAQ (reference sequence). This CDR3 reads CASSPAAGSYNEQFF. In DNA, the CDR3 is TGTGCCAGCAGCCCGGCGGCGGGAAGCTACAATGAGCAGTTCTTC.

This rearrangement joins TRBV7-8 to TRBJ1-4; D remains ambiguous. Germline CDR1 SGHVS, CDR2 FQNEAQ. Trimming left V 2 bases short and J 0 bases short, with 16 bases between. The CDR3 covers 18 residues. CDR3 in DNA: TGTGCCAGCAGCTTAAGAGGGCAGACGTACTCAACTAATGAAAAACTGTTTTTT. It codes for CASSLRGQTYSTNEKLFF.

This chain joins TRBV10-3 and TRBJ1-1; D perhaps matches TRBD1 (5 bases). The CDR3 is made up of 15 amino acids. Germline CDR1 and CDR2: ENHRY and SYGVKD. The germline V and J ends were trimmed by 0 bases and 5 bases, with 13 bases remaining between them. The CDR3, as DNA: TGTGCCATCAGTGAGTCGAAGGGGCCGTTTACTGAAGCTTTCTTT. Protein product: CAISESKGPFTEAFF.

The chain employs TRBV30 and TRBJ2-7; TRBD2 aligns across 12 bases. The V segment lost 1 base and the J segment 3 bases; nucleotides outside the gene matches: 4. Germline-derived CDR1 and CDR2 are GTSNPN and SVGIG (reference sequence). The CDR3 runs 15 residues. CDR3 in amino acids: CAWSEGLAGYYEQYF. CDR3 nucleotide sequence: TGTGCCTGGAGTGAGGGACTAGCGGGTTACTACGAGCAGTACTTC.

The chain couples TRBV7-6 to TRBJ2-7, with 7 positions matching TRBD1. The CDR3 length is 16 residues. From germline, CDR1 is SGHVS and CDR2 FNYEAQ. Trimming removed 1 base from V and 2 bases from J; junction bases left unmatched: 8. CDR3: CASSLVYRGEPYEQYF. DNA of the CDR3: TGTGCCAGCAGCTTAGTTTACAGGGGAGAACCCTACGAGCAGTACTTC.

Here the CDR3 reads CASSGTGDGNEQYF. The CDR3 nucleotides are TGTGCCAGCTCAGGGACAGGGGATGGGAACGAGCAGTACTTC. This chain joins TRBV18 and TRBJ2-7; 10 bases agree with TRBD1. The ends lost 5 bases at V and 5 bases at J; junction bases unmatched: 6. Germline V lookup: CDR1 KGHSH, CDR2 LQKENI. This CDR3 is built from 14 residues.

The genes are TRBV7-3 and TRBJ2-5, with unresolved D. The CDR3 contains 14 residues. V was trimmed by 2 bases and J by 1 base, leaving 8 bases between them. The germline V gene has CDR1 SGHTA and CDR2 FQGTGA. CDR3 nucleotides: TGTGCCAGCAGCTTATGGGCAGGCCAAGAGACCCAGTACTTC. Its translation is CASSLWAGQETQYF.

The chain links TRBV7-6 to TRBJ2-3; 13 bases are shared with TRBD2. The CDR3 is made up of 16 amino acids. The junction had 6 bases not matched to a gene; V was cut back by 5 bases and J by 4 bases. Germline CDR1 reads SGHVS; CDR2 reads FNYEAQ. The CDR3 sequence: CASSPRTSGRSDTQYF. DNA for the CDR3: TGTGCCAGCAGCCCAAGGACTAGCGGGAGATCAGATACGCAGTATTTT.

The genes are TRBV7-9 and TRBJ1-2; TRBD1 is a possible D gene (5 bases). The length of the CDR3 is 14 residues. Germline V gene sequence: CDR1 SEHNR, CDR2 FQNEAQ (reference sequence). Trimming removed 5 bases at V and 4 bases at J, with 14 bases between. CDR3 sequence reads: CASSHTGQLYGYTF. The DNA for the CDR3 is TGTGCCAGCAGCCACACAGGACAACTCTATGGCTACACCTTC. Looking up the rest from reference TRBV7-9 and TRBJ1-2 gives the full variable domain: DTGVSQNPRHKITKRGQNVTFRCDPISEHNRLYWYRQTLGQGPEFLTYFQNEAQLEKSRLLSDRFSAERPKGSFSTLEIQRTEQGDSAMYLCASSHTGQLYGYTFGSGTRLTVV.

The rearrangement uses TRBV6-5 and TRBJ2-7; D may be TRBD1 (6 bases). CDR3 size: 14 residues. Between the trimmed V and J ends, which lost 4 bases and 3 bases, there was a span of 13 bases. Germline-derived CDR1 and CDR2 are MNHEY and SVGAGI. CDR3 protein: CASSLQGANYEQYF. DNA of the CDR3: TGTGCCAGCAGTTTACAGGGAGCAAACTACGAGCAGTACTTC.

DNA of the CDR3: TGTGCCAGCAGTCGTAGCGGGAGCAGGCTGGAGACCCAGTACTTC. Translated: CASSRSGSRLETQYF. V usage is TRBV28 and J usage is TRBJ2-5; 9 bases map to TRBD2. Losses at the gene ends were 5 bases for V and 5 bases for J; bases not matched to a gene: 9. Germline CDR1 reads MDHEN; CDR2 reads SYDVKM. The CDR3 totals 15 residues. Filled out from reference TRBV28 and TRBJ2-5, the complete variable domain reads DVKVTQSSRYLVKRTGEKVFLECVQDMDHENMFWYRQDPGLGLRLIYFSYDVKMKEKGDIPEGYSVSREKKERFSLILESASTNQTSMYLCASSRSGSRLETQYFGPGTRLLVL.

This chain joins TRBV28 and TRBJ1-6; D is uncertain. This CDR3 has 16 residues. Trimming pared 3 bases from V and 0 bases from J, leaving 9 bases between. The germline gives CDR1 MDHEN, CDR2 SYDVKM. The CDR3 loop reads CASSFLGNSYNSPLHF. The DNA for the CDR3 is TGTGCCAGCAGTTTCCTCGGTAACTCCTATAATTCACCCCTCCACTTT.

The V call is TRBV28, the J call TRBJ2-7; 7 nucleotides agree with TRBD2. Germline lookup yields CDR1 MDHEN and CDR2 SYDVKM. The ends lost 3 bases at V and 4 bases at J; junction bases unmatched: 6. The CDR3 contains 14 residues. The CDR3 bases are TGTGCCAGCAGTTTCTCAGCGGGATTGTACGAGCAGTACTTC. Translating it yields CASSFSAGLYEQYF.

This clone was picked up a small number of times. The genes are TRBV2 and TRBJ1-2, with 7 bases identical to TRBD1. Germline V gene data show CDR1 as SNHLY and CDR2 as FYNNEI. Trimming removed 8 bases from V and 0 bases from J; junction bases left unmatched: 12. This CDR3 region has 16 residues. The CDR3 coding sequence is TGTGCCAGCGGGGAAGGGGGCAGGGGATCTAACTATGGCTACACCTTC. This encodes CASGEGGRGSNYGYTF.

The chain combines TRBV5-1 with TRBJ2-7; perhaps TRBD1 as D (5 bases). V was trimmed by 3 bases and J by 2 bases, leaving 12 bases between them. Germline V gives CDR1 SGHRS, CDR2 YFSETQ. This CDR3 contains 14 residues. CDR3 in DNA: TGCGCCAGCAGCTGGGGCTGGGGTACCTACGAGCAGTACTTC. Translated: CASSWGWGTYEQYF.

Written as DNA, the CDR3 is TGTGCCAGCAGCGTAGATTGGGGAGACCCGGGCAGGGGCCCTGGCTACACCTTC. The encoded protein is CASSVDWGDPGRGPGYTF. The V call is TRBV9, the J call TRBJ1-2; a weak D match, TRBD1 (6 bases). Trimming removed 0 bases from V and 7 bases from J, with 25 bases in between. CDR1 is SGDLS, CDR2 YYNGEE, per germline. The CDR3 spans 18 residues.

The CDR3 sequence is CASSLSLYRSQGRNQPQHF. CDR3 nucleotides: TGTGCCAGCAGCTTGTCCCTATACAGATCTCAAGGCCGCAATCAGCCCCAGCATTTT. V and J are TRBV5-6 and TRBJ1-5; D is uncertain. Trimming removed 1 base at V and 2 bases at J, with 22 bases between. Germline CDR1 is SGHDT and CDR2 is YYEEEE. There are 19 residues in the CDR3. The full variable domain, its missing parts supplied by reference TRBV5-6 and TRBJ1-5, is DAGVTQSPTHLIKTRGQQVTLRCSPKSGHDTVSWYQQALGQGPQFIFQYYEEEERQRGNFPDRFSGHQFPNYSSELNVNALLLGDSALYLCASSLSLYRSQGRNQPQHFGDGTRLSIL.

This rearrangement joins TRBV14 to TRBJ2-1, with 7 positions matching TRBD1. The CDR3 totals 17 residues. From germline, CDR1 is SGHDN and CDR2 FVKESK. The junction had 13 bases not matched to a gene; V was cut back by 1 base and J by 7 bases. CDR3 protein: CASSQASLDRDKNEQFF. In nucleotides, the CDR3 is TGTGCCAGCAGCCAAGCCAGCCTCGACAGGGACAAAAATGAGCAGTTCTTC.